The entry below gives a single T cell receptor (beta chain) sequence along with its context. Given a much more abundant clone one base away, this may be a read error. TCRbeta library preparation incorporated unique molecular identifiers. MiXCR, run by TCRdb on the PCR reads, gives a single entry per CDR3 protein. The table includes nearly 250,000 distinct CDR3 sequences, just under 8.5% detected once. These data are taken from a study of T-cell reconstitution after alpha-beta-depleted transplantation in children. Germline V CDR1 and CDR2: DFQATT, SNEGSKA (reference sequence). This CDR3 is built from 14 residues. With 3 bases clipped from V and 5 bases from J, the junction kept 4 bases outside the gene matches.

The clonotype comes from a male patient aged 5 to 17 who had a stem cell transplant for acute lymphoblastic leukemia, so the T cells may come from the graft donor. Sequencing was performed on PBMCs, mostly from graft donor cells, taken 180 days after TCRalphabeta/CD19-depleted stem cell transplant. The chain links TRBV20-1 to TRBJ2-2, with 9 bases aligning to TRBD1. The DNA of the CDR3 is TGCAGTGCTAGCAACAGGGGGCCGACCGGGGAGCTGTTTTTT. It translates to CSASNRGPTGELFF.